This T cell receptor (beta chain) was captured in a study of beta chain features in type 1 diabetes. Regarding the study as a whole: There was a moderate but significant shortening of TCRB CDR3s in all four CD4+ subsets of Type 1 diabetes patients. The study found fewer insertions and more deletions at VDJ junctions in type 1 diabetes patients.

This clone was picked up a small number of times. Its antigen remains unknown. A sort by CD45RO/CCR7/CD25/CD127/CD95/CD27 yielded CD4+ naive, central memory, regulatory and stem cell-like memory cells. The entirety of the isolated RNA underwent reverse transcription, so expressed TCRB transcripts were sequenced. Sequencing used immunoSEQ multiplex PCR; TCRdb keeps in-frame clones, though not all of them. The table has 640,000 or so clones, 13% seen once. The germline V gene encodes CDR1 LGHNT and CDR2 FRNRAP. V lost 0 bases and J lost 4, with 16 bases in between. The CDR3 covers 16 residues. This receptor was obtained from a young man with type 1 diabetes. The sequencing input was naive CD4+ T cells from blood. This chain links TRBV12-5 with TRBJ2-7, with D perhaps TRBD1 (6 bases). The CDR3 region is CASGLVLYRDSYEQYF. CDR3 nucleotides: TGTGCTAGTGGTTTGGTACTCTACAGGGATTCTTACGAGCAGTACTTC.